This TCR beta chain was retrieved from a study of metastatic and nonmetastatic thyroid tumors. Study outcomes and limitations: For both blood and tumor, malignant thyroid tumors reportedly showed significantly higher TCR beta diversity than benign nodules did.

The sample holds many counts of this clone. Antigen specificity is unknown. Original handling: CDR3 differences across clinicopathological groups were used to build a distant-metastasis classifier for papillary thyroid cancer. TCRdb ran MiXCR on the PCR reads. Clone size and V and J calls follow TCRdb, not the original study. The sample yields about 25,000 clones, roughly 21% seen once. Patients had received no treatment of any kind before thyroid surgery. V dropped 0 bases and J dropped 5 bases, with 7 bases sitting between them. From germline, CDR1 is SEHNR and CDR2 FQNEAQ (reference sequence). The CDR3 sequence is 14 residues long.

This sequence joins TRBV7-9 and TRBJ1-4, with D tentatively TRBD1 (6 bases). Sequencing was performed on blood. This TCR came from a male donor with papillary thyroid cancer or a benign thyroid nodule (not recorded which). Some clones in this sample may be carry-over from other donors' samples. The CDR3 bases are TGTGCCAGCAGCTTAGCCGGACAGAATGAAAAACTGTTTTTT. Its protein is CASSLAGQNEKLFF. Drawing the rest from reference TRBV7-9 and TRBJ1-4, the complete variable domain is DTGVSQNPRHKITKRGQNVTFRCDPISEHNRLYWYRQTLGQGPEFLTYFQNEAQLEKSRLLSDRFSAERPKGSFSTLEIQRTEQGDSAMYLCASSLAGQNEKLFFGSGTQLSVL.